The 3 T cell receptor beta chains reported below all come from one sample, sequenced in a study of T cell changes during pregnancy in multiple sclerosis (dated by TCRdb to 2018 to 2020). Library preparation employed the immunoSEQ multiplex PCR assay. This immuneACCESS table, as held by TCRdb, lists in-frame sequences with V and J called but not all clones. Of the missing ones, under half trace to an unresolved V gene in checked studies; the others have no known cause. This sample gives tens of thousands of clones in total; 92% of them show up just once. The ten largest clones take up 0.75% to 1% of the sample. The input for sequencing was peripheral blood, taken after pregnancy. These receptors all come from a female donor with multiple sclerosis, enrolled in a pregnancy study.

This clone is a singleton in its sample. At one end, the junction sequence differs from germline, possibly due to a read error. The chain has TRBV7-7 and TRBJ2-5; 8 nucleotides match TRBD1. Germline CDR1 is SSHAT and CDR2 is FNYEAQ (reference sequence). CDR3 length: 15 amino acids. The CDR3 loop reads CASSPRTGSQETQYF. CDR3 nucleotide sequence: TGTGCTAGCAGCCCGAGGACAGGGTCCCAAGAGACCCAGTACTTC.

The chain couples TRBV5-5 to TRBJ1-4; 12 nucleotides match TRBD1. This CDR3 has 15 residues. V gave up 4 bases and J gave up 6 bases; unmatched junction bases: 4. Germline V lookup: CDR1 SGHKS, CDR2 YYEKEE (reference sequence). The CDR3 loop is CASSGTGGAYEKLFF. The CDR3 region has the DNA TGTGCCAGCAGCGGGACAGGGGGCGCATATGAAAAACTGTTTTTT.

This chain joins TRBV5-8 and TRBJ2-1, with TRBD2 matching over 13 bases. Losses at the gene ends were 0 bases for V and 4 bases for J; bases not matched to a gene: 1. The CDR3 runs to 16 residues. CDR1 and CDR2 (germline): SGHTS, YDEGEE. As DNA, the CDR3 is TGTGCCAGCAGCTTGGGACTAGCGGGGGGTTACAATGAGCAGTTCTTC. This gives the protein CASSLGLAGGYNEQFF.